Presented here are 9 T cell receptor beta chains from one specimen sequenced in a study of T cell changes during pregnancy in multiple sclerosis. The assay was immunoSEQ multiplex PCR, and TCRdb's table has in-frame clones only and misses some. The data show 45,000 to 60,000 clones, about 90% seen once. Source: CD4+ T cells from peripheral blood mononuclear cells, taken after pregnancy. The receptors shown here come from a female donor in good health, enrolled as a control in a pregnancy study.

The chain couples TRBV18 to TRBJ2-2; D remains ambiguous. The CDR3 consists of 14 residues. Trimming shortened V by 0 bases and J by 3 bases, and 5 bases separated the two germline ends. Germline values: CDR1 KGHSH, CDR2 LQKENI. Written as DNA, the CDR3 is TGTGCCAGCTCACCACCTACTCACACCGGGGAGCTGTTTTTT. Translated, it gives CASSPPTHTGELFF.

CDR3 sequence: CASSLGSGRTGELFF. CDR3 bases: TGTGCCAGCAGCTTGGGGTCGGGGAGGACCGGGGAGCTGTTTTTT. This chain uses TRBV11-3 with TRBJ2-2, with D possibly TRBD2 on 6 matching bases. The germline V gene has CDR1 SGHNT and CDR2 YENEEA. The V and J ends lost 3 bases and 5 bases respectively, with 13 bases between them. The CDR3 spans 15 residues.

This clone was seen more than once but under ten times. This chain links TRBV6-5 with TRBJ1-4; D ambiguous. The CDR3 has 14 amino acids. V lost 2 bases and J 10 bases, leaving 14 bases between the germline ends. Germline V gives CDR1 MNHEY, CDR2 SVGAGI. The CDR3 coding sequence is TGTGCCAGCAGTTACCTGACTCCCGGTGGAAAACTGTTTTTT. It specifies CASSYLTPGGKLFF.

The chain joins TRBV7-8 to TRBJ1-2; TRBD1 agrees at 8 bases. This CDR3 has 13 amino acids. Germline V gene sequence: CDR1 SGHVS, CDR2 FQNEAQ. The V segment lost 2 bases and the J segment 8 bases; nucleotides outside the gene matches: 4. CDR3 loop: CASSLIDRGGYTF. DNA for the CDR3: TGTGCCAGCAGCTTAATCGACAGGGGAGGCTACACCTTC.

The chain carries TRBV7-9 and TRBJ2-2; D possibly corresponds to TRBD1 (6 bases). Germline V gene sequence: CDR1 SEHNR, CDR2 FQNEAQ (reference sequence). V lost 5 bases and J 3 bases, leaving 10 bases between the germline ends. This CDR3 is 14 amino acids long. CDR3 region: CASSMDRYTGELFF. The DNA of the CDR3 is TGTGCCAGCAGCATGGACAGATACACCGGGGAGCTGTTTTTT.

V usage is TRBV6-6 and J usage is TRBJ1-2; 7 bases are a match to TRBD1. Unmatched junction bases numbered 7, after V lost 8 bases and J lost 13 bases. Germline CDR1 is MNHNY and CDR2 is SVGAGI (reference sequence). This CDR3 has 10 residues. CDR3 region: CASGTGVTTF. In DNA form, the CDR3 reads TGTGCCAGCGGAACAGGGGTAACCACCTTC.

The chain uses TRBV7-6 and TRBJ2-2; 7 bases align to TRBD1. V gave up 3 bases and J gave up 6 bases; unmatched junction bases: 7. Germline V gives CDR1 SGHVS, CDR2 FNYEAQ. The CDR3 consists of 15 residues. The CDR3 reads CASSFRETGSGELFF. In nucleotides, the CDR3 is TGTGCCAGCAGCTTTAGAGAGACAGGGTCCGGGGAGCTGTTTTTT. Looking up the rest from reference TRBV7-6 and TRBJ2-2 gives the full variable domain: GAGVSQSPRYKVTKRGQDVALRCDPISGHVSLYWYRQALGQGPEFLTYFNYEAQQDKSGLPNDRFSAERPEGSISTLTIQRTEQRDSAMYRCASSFRETGSGELFFGEGSRLTVL.

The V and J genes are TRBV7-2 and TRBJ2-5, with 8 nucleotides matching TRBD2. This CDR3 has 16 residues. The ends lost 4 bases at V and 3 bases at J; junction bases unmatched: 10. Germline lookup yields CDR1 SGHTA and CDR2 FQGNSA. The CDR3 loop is CASSSRGSGGKETQYF. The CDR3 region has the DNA TGTGCCAGCAGCTCCAGGGGATCGGGAGGGAAAGAGACCCAGTACTTC.

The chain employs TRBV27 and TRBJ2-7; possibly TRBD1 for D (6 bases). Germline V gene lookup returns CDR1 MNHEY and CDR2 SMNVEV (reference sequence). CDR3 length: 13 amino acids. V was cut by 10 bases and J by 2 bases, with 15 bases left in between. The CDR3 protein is CATSDRLTYEQYF. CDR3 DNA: TGTGCCACCTCGGACAGACTCACCTACGAGCAGTACTTC.